This TCR beta chain was recorded in a study of T cell clones after liver transplantation. Study context: In this trial, immunosuppression withdrawal was attempted within 2 years of liver transplant. Without induction therapy, subjects received standard immunosuppression until 12-24 months post-transplant.

The protocol was immunoSEQ multiplex PCR, while the TCRdb copy is restricted to in-frame clones and leaves out a portion. The profile covers approximately 70,000 clones, with roughly 84% appearing a single time and under 2.5% taken by the ten largest. CDR3 length: 14 residues. V dropped 0 bases and J dropped 4 bases, with 7 bases sitting between them. Germline CDR1 SEHNR, CDR2 FQNEAQ (reference sequence). Source: CD4+ T cells from blood, taken 48 months after liver transplant. The clonotype originates from a human patient who received a liver transplant. The T cells may come from the graft donor. The V gene is TRBV7-9, the J gene TRBJ2-1, with D possibly being TRBD2 (6 bases). The CDR3 DNA sequence: TGTGCCAGCAGCTTAGCGCTAGCGTACAATGAGCAGTTCTTC. Amino acid sequence: CASSLALAYNEQFF.